This T cell receptor (beta chain) comes out of a study of cytomegalovirus exposure and HLA in healthy donors listed by TCRdb under 2017. Background on the whole study: An earlier analysis of some 600 of the donors reported over 250 Gb of sequence data and 95 million to 140 million unique TCR beta sequences obtained from roughly 180 million T cells. The genetic ancestry cluster associated with self-reported Caucasian donors included 81% of the 350 to 500 genotyped donors. Typing coverage varied by locus: roughly 629-630 donors for A, B, C, DRB1 and DQB1; some 520 for DQA1; approximately 610 for DPA1; approximately 450 for DPB1. An early release covering roughly 640 HLA-typed donors comprised roughly 300 gigabases of sequencing data and roughly 85 million unique TCR sequences. Rather than using new phenotypic data, the later analysis identified candidate immune exposures from TCR beta sequences and from how often those sequences occurred across donors. The study aimed to test whether cataloging public T cell receptors could reveal signatures of past pathogen exposure. A handful of DR-DQ haplotypes were handled as single units for association and clustering because linkage in the cohort was strong. Every discovery cohort repertoire had been produced on one sequencing platform. Genome-wide SNP genotypes for about three fifths of the roughly 670 donors were used in a later genetic analysis, which treated that subset as a discovery cohort. Besides the first cohort of more than 650 subjects, a separate validation cohort made up of some 110 different subjects was used. Among around 400 genotyped donors of the cohort, an average of around 240,000 unique TCR beta nucleotide sequences were sequenced per donor, roughly 18% of them non-productive. To predict cytomegalovirus infection status, the study brought together high-throughput TCR immunosequencing, statistical association of individual TCRs with disease status, and machine learning. Donor age, sex, ethnicity and CMV serostatus were compiled together with the repertoire data. In a later analysis, previously published TCR beta repertoires from several hundred donors were re-analyzed and high-resolution HLA genotyping was added so that TCR occurrence patterns could be studied. The T cell repertoires of 666 subjects were profiled by immunosequencing and related to cytomegalovirus serostatus. In an earlier analysis of 550 to 700 of the donors, high-throughput TCR beta sequencing was used to judge whether each TCR beta V gene segment behaved as functional or pseudogenic. HLA typing included class I and class II loci at four-digit resolution.

Receptor libraries were prepared by the immunoSEQ multiplex PCR assay. For the multiplex PCR, a mixture combining 60 forward primers for TCR Vbeta segments and 13 reverse primers for TCR Jbeta segments was used. The CDR3 region of rearranged TCR beta genes was amplified from genomic DNA with a multiplex PCR assay. On the Illumina HiSeq System, the amplified TCR beta libraries were sequenced as 87-base-pair reads. In the source study's methods: Across the roughly 700 repertoires, a later analysis counted 80 million or so unique TCR beta chains, around 10 million of which were shared by at least two donors. Raw reads were error-corrected and collapsed into unique sequences by a nearest-neighbor algorithm in which closely related sequences were merged to remove PCR and sequencing errors. V, D and J gene segments were assigned by aligning CDR3 sequences to IMGT reference sequences. For a sequence to be retained, a match of at least six nucleotides was required to both a V gene segment and a J gene segment. A rearrangement was called productive if the CDR3 had no stop codons and remained in frame with V and J, and every other rearrangement was called non-productive. Following IMGT convention, CDR3 was defined as the stretch from the second conserved V-encoded cysteine up to the conserved J-encoded phenylalanine. In an earlier analysis of approximately 590 of the donors, sequences lacking an unambiguous match to a single V gene segment were excluded. In an earlier analysis of 450 to 750 of the donors, a V segment was called functional when productive rearrangements were above 56.7%, and segregating when the standard deviation between donors exceeded 5%. To diagnose cytomegalovirus status from the catalog of TCR beta chain sequences, a statistical classification framework was built. In a later analysis, TCR nucleotide sequences were compared against IMGT/GENE-DB human TR gene sequences so that V and J genes could be assigned. In a later analysis, CDR3 sequences and most-parsimonious VDJ recombination scenarios were assigned using the TCRdist pipeline. In a later analysis, every TCR beta chain was defined by the combination of its CDR3 amino acid sequence and its V-gene family, and reads without a unique V-gene family were dropped. To address suspected cross-contamination and a sequencing artifact, a later analysis removed around 600 highly shared, low-generation-probability nucleotide sequences. In a later analysis, a clonal expansion index was calculated for each public chain from normalized within-repertoire ranks of inferred template counts. In a later analysis, generation probabilities were computed with a VDJ recombination model fitted to out-of-frame rearrangements, and the resulting probabilities were checked against IGoR. A later analysis scored TCR-TCR, TCR-HLA and TCR-CMV co-occurrence with hypergeometric tests, applying a repertoire-size bias correction to TCR pairs. False discovery rates were estimated in a later analysis by permuting HLA or CMV assignments 20 times. In a later analysis, co-occurring TCRs were grouped using DBSCAN, and TCRdist sequence similarity was added for clustering within HLA-allele-positive subsets. For co-occurrence clustering, repertoires with fewer than 30,000 or more than 120,000 public chains were excluded, along with about five repertoires with anomalous nucleotide sharing. TCRdb limited this immuneACCESS table to in-frame rearrangements with V and J called. A share of clones is missing; checked studies link under half to unresolved V genes, and the rest is unexplained. The V and J calls and the clone size are those of that table, but D and trimming were determined from the DNA. Recorded for this sample are 100,000 to 150,000 clones; approximately 80% of them occurred a single time. Over 0.9% of the sample is in the top ten clones.

The research as a whole found: Immune exposure information for the cohort was limited to CMV serostatus. Specific HLA alleles were associated with over 15,000 TCR beta sequences at a false discovery rate of 0.05 in a later analysis. While some public TCRs were present in many individuals, most TCR sequences turned up only very rarely across donors. V-gene and J-gene trimming of TCR beta chains was associated with a missense DCLRE1C variant in a later genetic analysis, and the association was replicated in an independent cohort. According to a later analysis, TCR association rates differed among HLA loci, with DRB1 alleles showing the most associated TCRs and HLA-C alleles showing the fewest. A further reported finding was that TCR beta sequences accurately predicted the HLA-A and HLA-B alleles for most subjects in the first cohort. In a later analysis, several top co-occurrence clusters were reported to appear linked to parvovirus B19, influenza, CMV and Epstein-Barr virus. Because counts were too low, 15 to 20 rarely observed V segments, including chromosome 9 orphons, were excluded from the earlier analysis of 587 of the donors. The classifier was reported to diagnose cytomegalovirus status with high specificity and sensitivity in both the original cohort and the validation cohort. A later genetic analysis reported fewer N-insertions in productive TCRs among donors in an Asian-associated ancestry cluster than the roughly 650-donor mean. In an earlier analysis of around 600 of the donors, most TCR beta V segments were observed in productive rearrangements about 87% or about 30% of the time, broadly matching IMGT annotations. Assigning TCR associations to individual alleles was difficult when HLA alleles, especially DR and DQ, strongly co-occurred. A cluster of highly shared sequence variants was judged likely to represent a technical artifact of the sequencing pipeline. According to a later analysis, most CMV-associated TCR beta chains appeared to be HLA-restricted, and the HLA associations seemed to be driven largely by CMV exposure. The cohort was sequenced for TCR beta chains only, and without alpha or paired-chain data the features that could be detected were limited. Because HLA typing was unavailable for some donors at each locus, only the typed subset was used in association tests. In the study, roughly 160 TCR beta chains were listed as associated with cytomegalovirus. A later analysis found that HLA-associated TCR beta chains were more clonally expanded and had lower generation probabilities than equally common non-associated chains. Linkage disequilibrium might explain the correlated functional status among segregating V segments, but an unknown experimental factor could not be excluded. Sequencing depth was assumed to be roughly uniform across donors in the presence/absence analyses, though that assumption may not hold. It was suggested by the authors that the approach could potentially be generalized to other disease states and immunological phenotypes. A few of the identified cytomegalovirus-associated TCR beta chains were confirmed in vitro to be specific for cytomegalovirus antigens.

The cohort consisted of hundreds of healthy bone marrow donors. At the time of sampling, every cohort member was nominally healthy, though immune exposures that went unrecorded were likely present. The donor tested CMV seronegative and was one of the 352 seronegative cohort members. Each donor provided a peripheral blood sample, and peripheral blood mononuclear cells were used for TCR beta sequencing. Genomic DNA extraction from the blood cell samples was performed with the Qiagen DNeasy Blood Extraction Kit. With respect to this clone: It has no known antigen specificity. Germline and junction disagree at one end, which may indicate a read error.

The sample was PBMCs. The clonotype was recovered from a woman in her sixties in good health and CMV-seronegative.

The DNA sequence is TGTTCCAGCAGCAGACAGCGAGACACCTTC. Translated, it gives CSSSRQRDTF. The sequence joins TRBV7-3 to TRBJ1-2; 5 matching bases give a weak D call of TRBD1. The CDR3 contains 10 residues, cysteine and phenylalanine counted. Just CDR3 DNA is preserved here, 30 bases in frame from base 1. The germline V gene sets CDR1 to SGHTA and CDR2 to FQGTGA.